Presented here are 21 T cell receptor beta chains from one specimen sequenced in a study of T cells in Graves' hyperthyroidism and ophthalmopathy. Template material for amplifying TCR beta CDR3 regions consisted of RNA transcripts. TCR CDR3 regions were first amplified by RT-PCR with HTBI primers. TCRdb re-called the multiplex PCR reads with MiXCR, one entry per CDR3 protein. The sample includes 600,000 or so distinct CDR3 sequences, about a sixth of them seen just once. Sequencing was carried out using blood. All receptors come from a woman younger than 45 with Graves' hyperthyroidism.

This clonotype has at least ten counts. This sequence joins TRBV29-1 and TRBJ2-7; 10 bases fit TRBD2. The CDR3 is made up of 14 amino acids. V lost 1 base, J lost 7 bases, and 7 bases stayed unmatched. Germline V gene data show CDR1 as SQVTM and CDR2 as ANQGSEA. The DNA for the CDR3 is TGCAGCGTTGAAGCTCTAGCGGGAGTGGGTGAGCAGTACTTC. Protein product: CSVEALAGVGEQYF.

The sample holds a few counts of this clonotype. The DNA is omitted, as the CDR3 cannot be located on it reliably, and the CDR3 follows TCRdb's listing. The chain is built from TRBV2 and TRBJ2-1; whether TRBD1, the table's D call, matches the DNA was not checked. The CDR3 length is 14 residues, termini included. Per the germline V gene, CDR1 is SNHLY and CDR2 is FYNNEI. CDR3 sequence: CASILGDAYNEQFF.

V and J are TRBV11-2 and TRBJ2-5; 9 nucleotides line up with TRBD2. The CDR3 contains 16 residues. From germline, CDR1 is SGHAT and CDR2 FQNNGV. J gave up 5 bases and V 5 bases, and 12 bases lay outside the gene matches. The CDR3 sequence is CASSENSGRGKETQYF. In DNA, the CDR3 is TGTGCCAGCAGCGAGAATAGCGGGAGAGGCAAGGAGACCCAGTACTTC.

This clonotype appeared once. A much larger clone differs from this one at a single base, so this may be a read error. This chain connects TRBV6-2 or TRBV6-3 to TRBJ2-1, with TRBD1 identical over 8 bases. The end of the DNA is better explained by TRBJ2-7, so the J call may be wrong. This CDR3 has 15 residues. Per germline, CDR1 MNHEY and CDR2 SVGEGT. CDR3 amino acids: CASSYSTTGANEQYF. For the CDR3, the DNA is TGTGCCAGCAGTTACTCGACGACAGGGGCCAATGAGCAGTACTTC.

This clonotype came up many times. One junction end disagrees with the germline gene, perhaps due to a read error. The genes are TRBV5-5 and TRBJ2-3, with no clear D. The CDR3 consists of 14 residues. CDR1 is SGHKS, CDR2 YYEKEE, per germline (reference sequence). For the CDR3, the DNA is TGTGCCAGCACCTTGGAGTGGAGCACAGATACGCAGTATTTT. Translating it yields CASTLEWSTDTQYF. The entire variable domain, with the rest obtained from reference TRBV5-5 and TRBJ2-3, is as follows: DAGVTQSPTHLIKTRGQQVTLRCSPISGHKSVSWYQQVLGQGPQFIFQYYEKEERGRGNFPDRFSARQFPNYSSELNVNALLLGDSALYLCASTLEWSTDTQYFGPGTRLTVL.

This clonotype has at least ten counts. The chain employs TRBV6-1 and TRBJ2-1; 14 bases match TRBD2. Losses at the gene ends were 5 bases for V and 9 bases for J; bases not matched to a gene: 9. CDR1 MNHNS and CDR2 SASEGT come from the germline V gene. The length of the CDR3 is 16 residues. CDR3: CASSTRLAGGPREQFF. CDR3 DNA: TGTGCCAGCAGTACCCGACTAGCGGGAGGGCCCCGTGAGCAGTTCTTC.

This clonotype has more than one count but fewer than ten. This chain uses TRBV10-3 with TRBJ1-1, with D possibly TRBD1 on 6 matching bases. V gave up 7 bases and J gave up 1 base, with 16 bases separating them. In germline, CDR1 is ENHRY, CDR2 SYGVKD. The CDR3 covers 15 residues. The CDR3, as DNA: TGTGCCATCAAAGTAATACCAGGGGCGAACACTGAAGCTTTCTTT. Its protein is CAIKVIPGANTEAFF.

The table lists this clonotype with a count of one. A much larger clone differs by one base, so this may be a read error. For the CDR3, the DNA is TGTGCCAGCCACGGCAGGGGTCCCTACGAGCAGTACTTC. Its translation is CASHGRGPYEQYF. The chain combines TRBV28 with TRBJ2-7; perhaps TRBD1 as D (6 bases). V lost 8 bases, J lost 2 bases, and 13 bases lay in between. The CDR3 is made up of 13 amino acids. CDR1 is MDHEN and CDR2 is SYDVKM in the germline V gene.

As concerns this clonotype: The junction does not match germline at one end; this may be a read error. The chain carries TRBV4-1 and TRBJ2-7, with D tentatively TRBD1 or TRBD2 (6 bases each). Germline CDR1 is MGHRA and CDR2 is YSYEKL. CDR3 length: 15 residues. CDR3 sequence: CASSQTGTGPYELYF. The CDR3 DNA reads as TGCGCCAGCAGCCAAACAGGGACTGGTCCCTACGAGCTGTACTTC.

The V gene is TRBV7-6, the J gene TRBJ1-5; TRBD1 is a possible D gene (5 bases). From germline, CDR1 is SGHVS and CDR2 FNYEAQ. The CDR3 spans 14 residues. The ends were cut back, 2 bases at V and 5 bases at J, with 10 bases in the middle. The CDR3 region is CASSLFQGDQPQHF. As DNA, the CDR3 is TGTGCCAGCAGCTTATTCCAGGGAGATCAGCCCCAGCATTTT.

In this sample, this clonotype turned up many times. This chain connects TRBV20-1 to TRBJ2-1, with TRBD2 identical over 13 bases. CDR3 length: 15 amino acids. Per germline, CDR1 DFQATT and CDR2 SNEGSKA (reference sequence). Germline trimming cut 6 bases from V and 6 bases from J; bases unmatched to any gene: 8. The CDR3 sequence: CSATTSGRAVNEQFF. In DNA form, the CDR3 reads TGCAGTGCCACAACTAGCGGGAGGGCCGTCAATGAGCAGTTCTTC.

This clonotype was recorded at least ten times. CDR3 bases: TGCAGTGCGTCCGGGACTAGTGGATGGGAGCAGTACTTC. Encoded protein: CSASGTSGWEQYF. The rearrangement links TRBV20-1 to TRBJ2-7, with 8 nucleotides matching TRBD2. Germline assignment: CDR1 DFQATT and CDR2 SNEGSKA (reference sequence). With V trimmed by 6 bases and J by 7 bases, 11 bases remained unmatched. The CDR3 totals 13 residues.

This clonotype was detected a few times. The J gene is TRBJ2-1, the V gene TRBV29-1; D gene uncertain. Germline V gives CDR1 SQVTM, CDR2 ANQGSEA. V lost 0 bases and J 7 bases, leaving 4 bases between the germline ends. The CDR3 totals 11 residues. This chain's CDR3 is CSVEDKNEQFF. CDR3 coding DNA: TGCAGCGTTGAAGATAAGAATGAGCAGTTCTTC.

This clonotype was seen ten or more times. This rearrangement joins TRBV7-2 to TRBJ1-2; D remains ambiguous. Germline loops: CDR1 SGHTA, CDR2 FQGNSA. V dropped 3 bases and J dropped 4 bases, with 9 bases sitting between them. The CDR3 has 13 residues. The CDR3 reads CASSFLGSYGYTF. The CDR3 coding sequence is TGTGCCAGCAGCTTTTTGGGATCCTATGGCTACACCTTC.

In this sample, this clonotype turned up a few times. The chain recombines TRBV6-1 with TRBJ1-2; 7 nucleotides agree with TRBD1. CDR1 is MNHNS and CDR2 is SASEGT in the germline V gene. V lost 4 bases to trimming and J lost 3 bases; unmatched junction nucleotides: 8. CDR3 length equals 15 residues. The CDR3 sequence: CASSVTGAGYYGYTF. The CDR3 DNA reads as TGTGCCAGCAGTGTAACAGGGGCAGGGTACTATGGCTACACCTTC.

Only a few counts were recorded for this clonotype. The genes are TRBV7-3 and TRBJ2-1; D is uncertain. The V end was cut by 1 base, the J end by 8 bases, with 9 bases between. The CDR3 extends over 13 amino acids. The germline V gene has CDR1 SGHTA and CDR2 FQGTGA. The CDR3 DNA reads TGTGCCAGCAGCTTAAGAGGCGGTCATGAGCAGTTCTTC. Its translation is CASSLRGGHEQFF. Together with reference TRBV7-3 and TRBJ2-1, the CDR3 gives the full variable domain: GAGVSQTPSNKVTEKGKYVELRCDPISGHTALYWYRQSLGQGPEFLIYFQGTGAADDSGLPNDRFFAVRPEGSVSTLKIQRTERGDSAVYLCASSLRGGHEQFFGPGTRLTVL.

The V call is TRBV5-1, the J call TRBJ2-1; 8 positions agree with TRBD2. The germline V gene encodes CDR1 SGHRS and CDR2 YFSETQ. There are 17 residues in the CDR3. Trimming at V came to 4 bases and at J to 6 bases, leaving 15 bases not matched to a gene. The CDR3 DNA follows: TGCGCCAGCAGCCCCGAAGGGTCTAGCGGGTACCTCAATGAGCAGTTCTTC. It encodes CASSPEGSSGYLNEQFF.

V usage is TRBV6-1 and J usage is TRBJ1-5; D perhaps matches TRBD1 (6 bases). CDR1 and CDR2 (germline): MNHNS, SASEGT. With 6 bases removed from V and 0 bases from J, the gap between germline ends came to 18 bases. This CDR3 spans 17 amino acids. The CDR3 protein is CASSRGTPKFSNQPQHF. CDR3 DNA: TGTGCCAGCAGCCGCGGGACACCCAAGTTTAGCAATCAGCCCCAGCATTTT.

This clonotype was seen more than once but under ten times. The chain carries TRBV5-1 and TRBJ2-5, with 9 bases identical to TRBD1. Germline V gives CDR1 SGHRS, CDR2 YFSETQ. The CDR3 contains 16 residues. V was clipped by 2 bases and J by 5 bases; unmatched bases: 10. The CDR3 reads CASSFRQGDWRETQYF. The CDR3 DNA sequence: TGCGCCAGCAGCTTCCGACAGGGGGATTGGAGGGAGACCCAGTACTTC.

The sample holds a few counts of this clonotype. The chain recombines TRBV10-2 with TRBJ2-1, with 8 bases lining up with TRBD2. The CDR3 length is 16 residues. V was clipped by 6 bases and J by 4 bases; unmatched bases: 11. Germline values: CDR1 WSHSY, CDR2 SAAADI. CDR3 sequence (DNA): TGCGCCAGCAGCCTAGGGGGACTAGGGTTATACAATGAGCAGTTCTTC. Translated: CASSLGGLGLYNEQFF.

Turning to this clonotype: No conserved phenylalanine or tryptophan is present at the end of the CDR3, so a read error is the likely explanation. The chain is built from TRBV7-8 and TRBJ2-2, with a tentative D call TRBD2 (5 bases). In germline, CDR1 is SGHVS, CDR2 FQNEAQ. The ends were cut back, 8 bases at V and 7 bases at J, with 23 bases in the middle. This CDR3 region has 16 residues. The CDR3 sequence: CASPRGSRVSGGELFV. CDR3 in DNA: TGTGCCAGCCCCAGAGGCTCGAGGGTTTCGGGCGGGGAGCTGTTTGTT.